The 15 T cell receptor beta chains listed next were all sequenced from one sample in a study of patients and donors after allogeneic stem cell transplantation. TCRdb passed the RT-PCR reads through MiXCR, listing each CDR3 protein once. This sample yields over 350,000 distinct CDR3 sequences, of which 16% are seen a single time; 7.2% belongs to the top ten. Material: blood, either unsorted or a sorted T cell fraction (not recorded which). The receptors derive from a human donor who was either an allogeneic HSCT recipient or a stem cell or donor lymphocyte infusion donor (not recorded which). It is not recorded whose cells these are; they may come from a transplant donor.

This clonotype was counted at least ten times. The chain is built from TRBV12-3 or TRBV12-4 and TRBJ2-5; 7 positions match TRBD2. With V trimmed by 9 bases and J by 5 bases, 9 bases remained unmatched. CDR3 size: 13 residues. CDR3 bases: TGTGCCAGTTCCCGGGGGGAGGTGGAGACCCAGTACTTC. It encodes CASSRGEVETQYF.

The chain joins TRBV10-3 to TRBJ2-1, with D hard to call. The V gene lost 7 bases and the J gene lost 5 bases, with 15 bases spanning the gap. Germline CDR1 and CDR2: ENHRY and SYGVKD. This CDR3 spans 14 amino acids. CDR3: CAIKTQFSNNEQFF. The DNA for the CDR3 is TGTGCCATCAAAACTCAATTTTCCAACAATGAGCAGTTCTTC.

This clonotype was found a few times. The chain carries TRBV28 and TRBJ1-2, with no clear D. The germline CDR1 and CDR2 sequences are MDHEN and SYDVKM. CDR3 size: 13 residues. V gave up 4 bases and J gave up 6 bases, with 12 bases separating them. For the CDR3, the DNA is TGTGCCAGCAGTTCCCACGACCTGGATGGCTACACCTTC. Its protein product is CASSSHDLDGYTF.

The chain uses TRBV20-1 and TRBJ2-3; 12 nucleotides align to TRBD2. J lost 5 bases, V lost 5 bases, and 11 bases had no gene match. Germline V gives CDR1 DFQATT, CDR2 SNEGSKA (reference sequence). The CDR3 totals 16 residues. In DNA, the CDR3 is TGCAGTGCTCACCCTAGGACTAGCGGGATCGGAGATACGCAGTATTTT. This encodes CSAHPRTSGIGDTQYF.

The table lists this clonotype with a few counts. This rearrangement joins TRBV6-1 to TRBJ2-5, with 11 bases fitting TRBD1. The CDR3 runs to 17 residues. The V and J ends lost 6 bases and 2 bases, in that order; junction bases with no gene match: 11. Per the germline V gene, CDR1 is MNHNS and CDR2 is SASEGT. In DNA form, the CDR3 reads TGTGCCAGCAGACCGCGTAGGACAGGGGGCCGACAAGAGACCCAGTACTTC. This codes for CASRPRRTGGRQETQYF.

The sample holds many counts of this clonotype. The V and J genes are TRBV7-6 and TRBJ2-3; 10 bases map to TRBD2. V lost 5 bases and J lost 1; bases outside the gene matches: 6. This CDR3 has 16 amino acids. CDR1 and CDR2 from the germline V gene are SGHVS and FNYEAQ. The CDR3 here is CASSLAGTSGTDTQYF. The CDR3 DNA reads TGTGCCAGCAGCCTCGCCGGGACTAGCGGCACAGATACGCAGTATTTT.

The chain employs TRBV7-2 and TRBJ1-2; D possibly corresponds to TRBD1 (5 bases). Germline V lookup: CDR1 SGHTA, CDR2 FQGNSA. The CDR3 length is 14 residues. V was clipped by 5 bases and J by 7 bases, with 17 bases between them. The DNA of the CDR3 is TGTGCCAGCAGCCCACAGGTTACGGGGGTTGGCTACACCTTC. Translating it yields CASSPQVTGVGYTF. The full variable domain, its missing parts supplied by reference TRBV7-2 and TRBJ1-2, is GAGVSQSPSNKVTEKGKDVELRCDPISGHTALYWYRQSLGQGLEFLIYFQGNSAPDKSGLPSDRFSAERTGGSVSTLTIQRTQQEDSAVYLCASSPQVTGVGYTFGSGTRLTVV.

In this sample, this clonotype turned up many times. The CDR3 sequence: CASSPVSSYNEQFF. The CDR3 DNA is TGTGCCAGCAGCCCGGTGAGCTCCTACAATGAGCAGTTCTTC. V and J are TRBV12-3 or TRBV12-4 and TRBJ2-1; D ambiguous. The CDR3 spans 14 residues. V dropped 6 bases and J dropped 0 bases, with 9 bases sitting between them.

This clonotype was observed at least ten times. The chain uses TRBV12-3 or TRBV12-4 and TRBJ2-3; a possible D gene is TRBD2 (7 bases). The CDR3 runs 14 residues. Trimming took off 6 bases at V and 0 bases at J, with 10 bases between the two ends. The DNA for the CDR3 is TGTGCCAGCAGAGGGGGACTAAGCACAGATACGCAGTATTTT. As protein: CASRGGLSTDTQYF.

This clonotype was seen a few times. The chain couples TRBV7-3 to TRBJ1-6, with D tentatively TRBD1 (5 bases). The germline V gene has CDR1 SGHTA and CDR2 FQGTGA. The CDR3 is 15 residues long. With 0 bases removed from V and 7 bases from J, the gap between germline ends came to 10 bases. The DNA for the CDR3 is TGTGCCAGCAGCTTAACGGGGACGGGGAATTCACCCCTCCACTTT. This encodes CASSLTGTGNSPLHF.

This clonotype has just a few counts. The V and J genes are TRBV15 and TRBJ2-7; 8 bases match TRBD1. The CDR3 loop spans 13 amino acids. The germline V gene has CDR1 LNHNV and CDR2 YYDKDF (reference sequence). The V segment lost 5 bases and the J segment 5 bases; nucleotides outside the gene matches: 5. The CDR3 region is CATSWTGWDEQYF. For the CDR3, the DNA is TGTGCCACCAGCTGGACAGGGTGGGACGAGCAGTACTTC.

This clonotype was counted only a few times. The chain recombines TRBV6-1 with TRBJ2-4; D tentatively reads TRBD1 or TRBD2 (5 bases each). Germline CDR1 is MNHNS and CDR2 is SASEGT. The CDR3 has 15 amino acids. Trimming pared 5 bases from V and 4 bases from J, leaving 15 bases between. CDR3 residues: CASSPIVGDKNIQYF. The CDR3 DNA sequence: TGTGCCAGCAGTCCTATTGTGGGGGATAAAAACATTCAGTACTTC.

This chain uses TRBV30 with TRBJ2-1, with 10 positions matching TRBD2. CDR1 is GTSNPN and CDR2 is SVGIG in the germline V gene (reference sequence). The CDR3 is 13 amino acids. V lost 4 bases and J lost 9; bases outside the gene matches: 6. The CDR3 DNA reads TGTGCCTGGACCCTAGCGGGGGATAGTGAGCAGTTCTTC. It translates to CAWTLAGDSEQFF.

The V and J genes are TRBV6-1 and TRBJ2-2; D unclear. There are 14 residues in the CDR3. Germline values: CDR1 MNHNS, CDR2 SASEGT. The V gene lost 6 bases and the J gene lost 1 base, with 9 bases spanning the gap. The CDR3 sequence: CASRLDRNTGELFF. CDR3 bases: TGTGCCAGCAGACTCGACCGGAACACCGGGGAGCTGTTTTTT.

The sample holds many counts of this clonotype. The V and J genes are TRBV29-1 and TRBJ2-3; D ambiguous. CDR3 length: 14 residues. V gave up 2 bases and J gave up 6 bases, with 15 bases separating them. Germline-derived CDR1 and CDR2 are SQVTM and ANQGSEA. The CDR3 loop is CSVEPGLLVDTQYF. DNA for the CDR3: TGCAGCGTTGAACCGGGCCTCCTAGTCGATACGCAGTATTTT.